Listed below are T cell receptor beta chains from one sample, sequenced in a study of T cells in Graves' hyperthyroidism and ophthalmopathy. In TCRdb, the multiplex PCR reads were re-called with MiXCR into one record per CDR3 protein. The table has about 720,000 distinct CDR3 sequences, under 20% seen once. The sequenced sample consisted of blood. The receptors here all came from a woman in her 50s with Graves' hyperthyroidism that later progressed to Graves' ophthalmopathy. CDR3s include the opening cysteine and the closing phenylalanine or tryptophan. Fields, in order: clone size, J gene, V gene, D gene, CDR3 DNA, CDR3 protein. The D gene is left open where the match is weak. Rows may omit the clone size; those that give it use once, few, many or a size class.

few	TRBJ1-5	TRBV2	.	TGTGCCACGCAGGGGCTGAGCAATCAGCCCCAGCATTTT	CATQGLSNQPQHF
many	TRBJ2-2	TRBV3-1	.	TGTGCCAGCAGCCAACCTAACACCGGGGAGCTGTTTTTT	CASSQPNTGELFF
.	TRBJ1-4	TRBV6-5	.	TGTGCCAGCAGTTACTCGCTCCAAAATGAAAAACTGTTTTTT	CASSYSLQNEKLFF
many	TRBJ2-5	TRBV11-1	.	TGTGCCAGCAGGCGTAGACAGTTACAAGAGACCCAGTACTTC	CASRRRQLQETQYF
many	TRBJ2-5	TRBV3-1	.	TGTGCCAGCAGCCAAGATTGGGGGCAAGAGACCCAGTACTTC	CASSQDWGQETQYF
many	TRBJ2-7	TRBV13	.	TGTGCCAGCAGCTTGGGCTTGTCCTACGAGCAGTACTTC	CASSLGLSYEQYF
few	TRBJ2-2	TRBV10-3	TRBD2	TGTGCCATCAAACTAGCGGGGGAGAACACCGGGGAGCTGTTTTTT	CAIKLAGENTGELFF
many	TRBJ1-4	TRBV2	TRBD1	TGTGCCAGCAGTGAAGCGAATGGGGACAGGGAGGGCGAAAAACTGTTTTTT	CASSEANGDREGEKLFF
.	TRBJ1-2	TRBV29-1	TRBD1	TGCAGCGTTGATCGGACAGGGACTAACTATGGCTACACCTTC	CSVDRTGTNYGYTF
once	TRBJ1-3	TRBV5-1	TRBD1	TGCGCCAGCAGCCAGGACAGGGGTGACACCATATATTTT	CASSQDRGDTIYF
.	TRBJ2-3	TRBV10-3	TRBD2	TGTGCCATCAGTGAGTCCGCGGGGGACACAGATACGCAGTATTTT	CAISESAGDTDTQYF
many	TRBJ1-6	TRBV2	TRBD1	TGTGCCAGCAGCCCAGGGACAGGGGGGGTTTCACCCCTCCACTTT	CASSPGTGGVSPLHF
few	TRBJ1-5	TRBV11-2	.	TGTGCCAGCAGTATCAACAGGGTTGATCAGCCCCAGCATTTT	CASSINRVDQPQHF
few	TRBJ2-5	TRBV28	TRBD2	TGTGCCAGCAGTCCCGCGGGACTAGCGGGGACGCAGTACTTC	CASSPAGLAGTQYF
many	TRBJ1-2	TRBV27	.	TGTGCCAGCAGAAGGGACGCAAACTATGGCTACACCTTC	CASRRDANYGYTF
.	TRBJ2-1	TRBV4-1	TRBD1	TGCGCCAGCAGCCAAGTGGCCAGGGGGTCCTACAATGAGCAGTTCTTC	CASSQVARGSYNEQFF
.	TRBJ1-2	TRBV7-2	.	TGTGCCAGCAGCTTAGCGGACACTAACTATGGCTACACCTTC	CASSLADTNYGYTF
many	TRBJ1-2	TRBV7-2	TRBD1	TGTGCCAGCAGCTCCCCCCCGGACAGGAACCCCTTCTATGGCTACACCTTC	CASSSPPDRNPFYGYTF
many	TRBJ1-2	TRBV30	TRBD1	TGTGCCTGGAGTCTTGGACAGGGTGTCGGCTACACCTTC	CAWSLGQGVGYTF
.	TRBJ2-2	TRBV7-2	.	TGTGCCAGCAGCTGGCGCAGAAACACCGGGGAGCTGTTTTTT	CASSWRRNTGELFF
many	TRBJ2-7	TRBV20-1	TRBD1	TGCAGTGCTAGAGATGCGCAGGGGGCAAGAGACGAGCAGTACTTC	CSARDAQGARDEQYF
.	TRBJ1-1	TRBV9	.	TGTGCCAGCAGCGCCCGGGAAGGGTTCGGTACTGAAGCTTTCTTT	CASSAREGFGTEAFF
.	TRBJ2-3	TRBV10-3	TRBD1	TGTGCCACCGGGACAGGGGGCGCGGATACGCAGTATTTT	CATGTGGADTQYF
.	TRBJ2-1	TRBV14	.	TGTGCCAGCAGCCAATTGAAGGGAATCGGCAATGAGCAGTTCTTC	CASSQLKGIGNEQFF
.	TRBJ2-1	TRBV12-3/TRBV12-4	TRBD2	TGTGCCAGCAGCCCAGAAACTAGCGGGGGGGCCCTTGAGCAGTTCTTC	CASSPETSGGALEQFF
.	TRBJ1-2	TRBV6-1	.	TGTGCCACCAGACTACAGGACCACTATGGCTACACCTTC	CATRLQDHYGYTF
many	TRBJ1-1	TRBV30	.	TGTGCCTGGGAGGGGGGGGGTCGAGGGACTGAAGCTTTCTTT	CAWEGGGRGTEAFF
.	TRBJ1-6	TRBV20-1	TRBD1	TGCAGTGCTCCGGACAGGGTTTTCTCCTATAATTCACCCCTCCACTTT	CSAPDRVFSYNSPLHF
.	TRBJ1-1	TRBV4-1	.	TGCGCCAGCAGCCAAGTGAGGGTTCCTGAAGCTTTCTTT	CASSQVRVPEAFF
few	TRBJ2-5	TRBV12-3/TRBV12-4	.	TGTGCCAGCAGTCCGGGACTGGGGACCCAAGAGACCCAGTACTTC	CASSPGLGTQETQYF
many	TRBJ2-2	TRBV7-2	TRBD2	TGTGCCAGCAGCCGTTCCGGGACTAGCGGGGGAACCGGGGAGCTGTTTTTT	CASSRSGTSGGTGELFF